Given below is one T cell receptor (beta chain) in context. Its binding antigen is unknown. It has no much larger one-base neighbor in the sample; base qualities were not kept. The sample originates from a study of blood T cell repertoires in COVID-19 (TCRdb year 2020). With regard to the full study: Samples from collaborators originated in the United States, Italy and Spain and spanned both the acute and convalescent phases of COVID-19. Subjects who had been exposed to COVID-19, were actively infected with it, or had recovered from it provided the deeply sampled blood TCRbeta repertoires that made up the dataset. HLA class I and class II types, where available, came from metadata supplied by the sample provider rather than from assay-based typing. The material from the prospective study consisted of cDNA or gDNA derived from T cells, B-cell-depleted T cells, or PBMCs. Nearly every sample came with metadata listing a de-identified subject ID, COVID-19 status, age in years and sex. The repertoires were made available in a free public database intended to serve as a resource for research on the immune response to SARS-CoV-2. The samples were drawn from the first 160 participants of the ongoing ImmuneRACE study and from 1,200 or so subjects provided by 6 global collaborators.

Collaborating institutions collected whole blood in K2EDTA tubes following their own protocols. For TCRbeta analysis, collaborators shipped samples as frozen whole blood, isolated PBMCs, or DNA extracted from either of those sample types. TCRbeta CDR3 regions were amplified from genomic DNA by means of the immunoSEQ Assay, a bias-controlled multiplex PCR. The paper's processing steps were these. The number of nucleated cells in each sample was estimated by amplification of reference gene primers within the assay. To quantify the absolute abundance of each unique TCRbeta CDR3 rearrangement, sequence reads were collapsed and filtered. For each sample, productive Simpson clonality was calculated as the square root of Simpson's diversity index across productive rearrangements. The table was pulled from immuneACCESS by TCRdb, which kept in-frame rearrangements only. Such tables lose some clones; where checked, under half of the loss comes from unresolved V genes, and the rest has no known cause. V and J calls and clone size come straight from that table; D and trimming were deduced from the DNA. Across this sample there are 35,000 to 50,000 clones, with 87% seen only once. Around 4% of the sample rests with the top ten.

The CDR3 covers 13 residues, taking in both the cysteine and the phenylalanine. Here the CDR3 DNA is all that survives: 39 bases in frame from base 1. CDR1 and CDR2 are read off the germline V gene (reference sequence) as LNHDA and SQIVND. V and J are truncated by 8 bases and 7 bases respectively, leaving an intervening sequence of 17 bases. Overall study results and their limits: The quantity of clinical and demographic metadata differed by source and by participant and was supplied without curation.

Sample: peripheral blood. The sequence joins TRBV19 to TRBJ1-1, and the D gene may be TRBD1, 6 bases matching. This clonotype was obtained from a man in his sixties with acute or convalescent COVID-19. The CDR3 reads as follows: CASYAARGGEAFF. Here is the DNA: TGTGCCAGTTATGCCGCCCGAGGGGGTGAAGCTTTCTTT.